The 30 T cell receptor beta chains below all came from one sample that was sequenced in a study of control samples from healthy donors and cancer patients. Clones were read by immunoSEQ multiplex PCR, and TCRdb kept only the in-frame ones, dropping some. The sample carries around 140,000 clones, about 90% recorded once. Source material: blood. These receptors were collected from a man aged 18 to 30 in good health.

The chain joins TRBV6-5 to TRBJ1-1; D gene ambiguous. Germline V lookup: CDR1 MNHEY, CDR2 SVGAGI. This CDR3 has 13 residues. V was cut by 2 bases and J by 8 bases, with 12 bases left in between. The CDR3 region is CASSYGLRREAFF. The CDR3 bases are TGTGCCAGCAGTTACGGGCTGCGGAGAGAAGCTTTCTTT.

This chain links TRBV15 with TRBJ1-6; tentatively, D is TRBD1 (5 bases). Deletions cut 6 bases from V and 14 bases from J, with 14 bases between. Germline CDR1 LNHNV, CDR2 YYDKDF (reference sequence). The CDR3 consists of 12 residues. The CDR3 DNA sequence: TGTGCCACCAGTAGGCTCGGGGGGGCCCTCCACTTT. It is translated as CATSRLGGALHF.

The CDR3 region has the DNA TGTGCCAGTAGTATAGCTCACCTAGGACTAGCGGGGACCGATAGCACAGATACGCAGTATTTT. This sequence encodes CASSIAHLGLAGTDSTDTQYF. The rearrangement uses TRBV19 and TRBJ2-3; 12 bases line up with TRBD2. Germline V gives CDR1 LNHDA, CDR2 SQIVND (reference sequence). The CDR3 runs 21 residues. V lost 1 base, J lost 0 bases, and 14 bases stayed unmatched. Variable domain in full (rest from reference TRBV19 and TRBJ2-3): DGGITQSPKYLFRKEGQNVTLSCEQNLNHDAMYWYRQDPGQGLRLIYYSQIVNDFQKGDIAEGYSVSREKKESFPLTVTSAQKNPTAFYLCASSIAHLGLAGTDSTDTQYFGPGTRLTVL.

This chain connects TRBV15 to TRBJ1-5, with 7 nucleotides matching TRBD1. From germline, CDR1 is LNHNV and CDR2 YYDKDF (reference sequence). The CDR3 loop spans 16 amino acids. The ends lost 1 base at V and 4 bases at J; junction bases unmatched: 7. This CDR3 is CATSRGQTGLNQPQHF. CDR3 sequence (DNA): TGTGCCACCAGCAGAGGCCAGACAGGGCTGAATCAGCCCCAGCATTTT. Filled out from reference TRBV15 and TRBJ1-5, the complete variable domain reads DAMVIQNPRYQVTQFGKPVTLSCSQTLNHNVMYWYQQKSSQAPKLLFHYYDKDFNNEADTPDNFQSRRPNTSFCFLDIRSPGLGDTAMYLCATSRGQTGLNQPQHFGDGTRLSIL.

The chain uses TRBV5-6 and TRBJ1-2; TRBD1 might be the D (5 bases). V lost 7 bases and J 5 bases, leaving 18 bases between the germline ends. The germline CDR1 and CDR2 sequences are SGHDT and YYEEEE. This CDR3 contains 14 residues. DNA for the CDR3: TGTGCCAGCGGTGAACAGGTTGGCCGTTATGGCTACACCTTC. Protein sequence: CASGEQVGRYGYTF.

V is TRBV9 and J is TRBJ1-1; D is unresolved. Between the trimmed V and J ends, which lost 4 bases and 4 bases, there was a span of 11 bases. The CDR3 has 13 amino acids. Germline assignment: CDR1 SGDLS and CDR2 YYNGEE. As DNA, the CDR3 is TGTGCCAGCAGCTCGCCCCAGAGCACTGAAGCTTTCTTT. Amino acids: CASSSPQSTEAFF.

The J gene is TRBJ2-7, the V gene TRBV25-1; possible D gene TRBD2, 6 bases. The CDR3 length is 16 residues. With 6 bases removed from V and 0 bases from J, the gap between germline ends came to 18 bases. Germline CDR1 and CDR2: MGHDK and SYGVNS. CDR3 region: CASSPGGAPSSYEQYF. In DNA, the CDR3 is TGTGCCAGCAGCCCCGGGGGAGCCCCTAGCTCCTACGAGCAGTACTTC.

About this clone: An end of the junction does not agree with germline; a read error may underlie this. The V and J genes are TRBV15 and TRBJ2-7; D is unclear. Germline CDR1 reads LNHNV; CDR2 reads YYDKDF (reference sequence). This CDR3 contains 12 residues. The DNA for the CDR3 is TGTGCCACCGGCAGCCTGTTCTACGAGCAGTACTTC. Its translation is CATGSLFYEQYF.

The chain joins TRBV7-2 to TRBJ1-4; D is unclear. V lost 5 bases and J lost 0, with 7 bases in between. This CDR3 is 14 amino acids long. Germline CDR1 SGHTA, CDR2 FQGNSA. The CDR3 loop is CASSNSATNEKLFF. The CDR3 coding sequence is TGTGCCAGCAGCAACAGTGCAACTAATGAAAAACTGTTTTTT.

The CDR3 bases are TGTGCCAGCAGTCCCCCTGACAGAGACTACGAGCAGTACTTC. Its translation is CASSPPDRDYEQYF. The chain joins TRBV6-2 or TRBV6-3 to TRBJ2-7, with TRBD1 as a possible D gene (5 bases). CDR3 length: 14 amino acids. Germline assignment: CDR1 MNHEY and CDR2 SVGEGT. The V gene lost 5 bases and the J gene lost 3 bases, with 14 bases spanning the gap.

The V and J genes are TRBV15 and TRBJ1-1, with a tentative D call TRBD1 (6 bases). In germline, CDR1 is LNHNV, CDR2 YYDKDF (reference sequence). V lost 0 bases to trimming and J lost 0 bases, with 23 bases between them. The CDR3 sequence is 20 residues long. Written as DNA, the CDR3 is TGTGCCACCAGCAGAGATCGCCAGGGGACTCGGGGACATATGAACACTGAAGCTTTCTTT. Encoded protein: CATSRDRQGTRGHMNTEAFF.

The CDR3 DNA sequence: TGTGCCAGCAGCATTAAATCTGGGAATAGTTATGGCTACACCTTC. It yields the protein CASSIKSGNSYGYTF. V and J are TRBV27 and TRBJ1-2; D not certain. Trimming shortened V by 6 bases and J by 5 bases, and 19 bases separated the two germline ends. CDR1 MNHEY and CDR2 SMNVEV come from the germline V gene (reference sequence). This CDR3 has 15 residues.

The rearrangement joins TRBV15 to TRBJ1-6; 8 bases are shared with TRBD1. The CDR3 has 14 amino acids. Losses at the gene ends were 0 bases for V and 9 bases for J; bases not matched to a gene: 1. Per the germline V gene, CDR1 is LNHNV and CDR2 is YYDKDF (reference sequence). The CDR3 spells CATSREGQGSPLHF. Here the CDR3 DNA reads TGTGCCACCAGCAGAGAAGGACAGGGTTCACCCCTCCACTTT.

The J gene is TRBJ1-6, the V gene TRBV5-1; 9 nucleotides align to TRBD1. J was trimmed by 7 bases and V by 1 base; bases with no gene match: 3. CDR1 is SGHRS, CDR2 YFSETQ, per germline. CDR3 length: 15 amino acids. DNA of the CDR3: TGCGCCAGCAGCTTGCGAGGGACAGGGAATTCACCCCTCCACTTT. Protein product: CASSLRGTGNSPLHF.

The chain combines TRBV4-2 with TRBJ2-2; 7 nucleotides agree with TRBD2. CDR3 length: 16 residues. V trimming: 3 bases; J trimming: 0 bases; junction bases outside the gene matches: 4. Germline-derived CDR1 and CDR2 are LGHNA and YNFKEQ. CDR3 sequence reads: CASSQGREPNTGELFF. The CDR3 DNA is TGTGCCAGCAGCCAGGGGAGGGAACCGAACACCGGGGAGCTGTTTTTT.

CDR3 sequence (DNA): TGTGCCAGCAGCATCGGGACAGGGGGCCTCTATGGCTACACCTTC. Amino acid sequence: CASSIGTGGLYGYTF. The chain links TRBV5-4 to TRBJ1-2, with TRBD1 matching over 12 bases. The V and J ends lost 4 bases and 4 bases, in that order; junction bases with no gene match: 5. There are 15 residues in the CDR3. Germline V gives CDR1 SGHNT, CDR2 YYREEE (reference sequence).

In its sample, this clone was seen a few times. This sequence joins TRBV19 and TRBJ2-7, with D hard to call. Trimming took 7 bases from V and 3 from J, leaving 7 bases between them. Per germline, CDR1 LNHDA and CDR2 SQIVND (reference sequence). The CDR3 extends over 11 amino acids. This CDR3 reads CASNSGYEQYF. CDR3 bases: TGTGCCAGTAACTCAGGCTACGAGCAGTACTTC. The whole variable domain, remainder taken from reference TRBV19 and TRBJ2-7, is DGGITQSPKYLFRKEGQNVTLSCEQNLNHDAMYWYRQDPGQGLRLIYYSQIVNDFQKGDIAEGYSVSREKKESFPLTVTSAQKNPTAFYLCASNSGYEQYFGPGTRLTVT.

This chain connects TRBV19 to TRBJ1-2; D gene ambiguous. The CDR3 contains 16 residues. Germline values: CDR1 LNHDA, CDR2 SQIVND (reference sequence). The V end was cut by 1 base, the J end by 5 bases, with 17 bases between. DNA of the CDR3: TGTGCCAGTAGTATAGTATTTCCGACGGACGGATATGGCTACACCTTC. Its protein is CASSIVFPTDGYGYTF.

This chain connects TRBV7-2 to TRBJ2-5; D is perhaps TRBD2 (6 bases). The CDR3 is 15 amino acids. Germline CDR1 is SGHTA and CDR2 is FQGNSA. Trimming shortened V by 5 bases and J by 5 bases, and 18 bases separated the two germline ends. The CDR3 spells CASSKKIPGVETQYF. The CDR3 DNA reads as TGTGCCAGCAGCAAAAAAATCCCGGGGGTTGAGACCCAGTACTTC.

The rearrangement joins TRBV3-1 (or the pseudogene TRBV3-2) to TRBJ2-2, with 7 positions matching TRBD1. The CDR3 totals 14 residues. CDR1 LGHDT and CDR2 YNNKEL come from the germline V gene (reference sequence). V dropped 4 bases and J dropped 10; count of bases not matched to a gene: 9. The CDR3 DNA reads TGTGCCAGCAGCCCGGACAGGTCCCCTGAGGAGCTGTTTTTT. This codes for CASSPDRSPEELFF.

To note about this clone: Other DNA sequences in this sample translate to the same CDR3. V and J are TRBV4-3 and TRBJ2-2, with D possibly TRBD2 on 6 matching bases. CDR3 length: 16 residues. CDR1 and CDR2 (germline): LGHNA, YSLEER. V was cut by 0 bases and J by 1 base, with 9 bases left in between. CDR3 in amino acids: CASSQDTSLNTGELFF. DNA for the CDR3: TGCGCCAGCAGCCAAGATACTAGCCTGAACACCGGGGAGCTGTTTTTT.

This clone was recorded at least ten times. The chain has TRBV5-1 and TRBJ1-1; D is possibly TRBD1 (5 bases). V lost 4 bases, J lost 8 bases, and 12 bases lay in between. Germline V lookup: CDR1 SGHRS, CDR2 YFSETQ. This CDR3 contains 12 residues. CDR3 region: CASSQPGLEAFF. DNA of the CDR3: TGCGCCAGCAGCCAACCGGGGCTAGAAGCTTTCTTT. The full variable domain, with the rest looked up from reference TRBV5-1 and TRBJ1-1, is KAGVTQTPRYLIKTRGQQVTLSCSPISGHRSVSWYQQTPGQGLQFLFEYFSETQRNKGNFPGRFSGRQFSNSRSEMNVSTLELGDSALYLCASSQPGLEAFFGQGTRLTVV.

The CDR3 nucleotides read TGTGCCAGCAGCTCGAGGACAGGGAGTCCCTACGAGCAGTACTTC. It yields the protein CASSSRTGSPYEQYF. The chain carries TRBV7-9 and TRBJ2-7, with 8 bases that match TRBD1. Germline lookup yields CDR1 SEHNR and CDR2 FQNEAQ (reference sequence). Trimming cost V 4 bases and J 2 bases; bases outside gene matches: 7. The CDR3 contains 15 residues.

The chain carries TRBV2 and TRBJ2-7; the match to TRBD2 covers 9 bases. V dropped 3 bases and J dropped 3; count of bases not matched to a gene: 6. Germline V gives CDR1 SNHLY, CDR2 FYNNEI. The CDR3 length is 15 residues. The CDR3 is CASSDLSGGYYEQYF. CDR3 nucleotides: TGTGCCAGCAGTGATCTTAGCGGGGGATACTACGAGCAGTACTTC.

This chain connects TRBV21-1 to TRBJ2-1; the D call in the table, TRBD2, was not verified against the DNA. TRBV21-1 represents a pseudogene. The CDR3 consists of 16 residues. The CDR3 loop reads CASSKGEVRRSDEQFF. For the CDR3, the DNA is TGTGCCAGCAGCAAAGGGGAGGTTAGGAGGTCGGATGAGCAGTTCTTC.

The count of this clone is one. The rearrangement links TRBV3-1 (or the pseudogene TRBV3-2) to TRBJ2-6, with D unresolved. Germline V gene sequence: CDR1 LGHDT, CDR2 YNNKEL (reference sequence). V lost 0 bases, J lost 0 bases, and 15 bases lay in between. The CDR3 consists of 19 residues. CDR3 amino acids: CASSQERLGISSGANVLTF. In DNA form, the CDR3 reads TGTGCCAGCAGCCAAGAGAGGCTGGGGATCTCCTCTGGGGCCAACGTCCTGACTTTC.

This clone was detected once. The rearrangement links TRBV27 to TRBJ2-7, with D perhaps matching TRBD1 (6 bases). The CDR3 is 13 amino acids. Germline CDR1 MNHEY, CDR2 SMNVEV (reference sequence). Trimming stripped 4 bases from V and 2 bases from J, with 9 bases between. For the CDR3, the DNA is TGTGCCAGCAGTTCTGGACAGACCTACGAGCAGTACTTC. Translated: CASSSGQTYEQYF.

V usage is TRBV30 and J usage is TRBJ1-5, with a possible D match to TRBD1 (6 bases). This CDR3 contains 15 residues. V gave up 0 bases and J gave up 7 bases, with 16 bases separating them. Per germline, CDR1 GTSNPN and CDR2 SVGIG (reference sequence). The CDR3 reads CAWSVRSGGSQPQHF. The CDR3, as DNA: TGTGCCTGGAGTGTTCGGAGTGGGGGCAGCCAGCCCCAGCATTTT.

This chain joins TRBV5-1 and TRBJ2-1; 9 bases agree with TRBD2. Per germline, CDR1 SGHRS and CDR2 YFSETQ. There are 15 residues in the CDR3. The J segment lost 4 bases and the V segment lost 1 base, leaving 3 bases of the junction unmatched. CDR3 in amino acids: CASSLTGLAYNEQFF. The CDR3 DNA reads TGCGCCAGCAGCTTGACGGGACTAGCTTACAATGAGCAGTTCTTC. The whole variable domain, remainder taken from reference TRBV5-1 and TRBJ2-1, is KAGVTQTPRYLIKTRGQQVTLSCSPISGHRSVSWYQQTPGQGLQFLFEYFSETQRNKGNFPGRFSGRQFSNSRSEMNVSTLELGDSALYLCASSLTGLAYNEQFFGPGTRLTVL.

The chain uses TRBV27 and TRBJ2-1; 11 nucleotides line up with TRBD1. This CDR3 has 13 residues. Germline values: CDR1 MNHEY, CDR2 SMNVEV (reference sequence). V dropped 6 bases and J dropped 8; count of bases not matched to a gene: 3. CDR3 sequence (DNA): TGTGCCAGCAGATGGACAGGGGGCGATGAGCAGTTCTTC. Amino acids: CASRWTGGDEQFF.